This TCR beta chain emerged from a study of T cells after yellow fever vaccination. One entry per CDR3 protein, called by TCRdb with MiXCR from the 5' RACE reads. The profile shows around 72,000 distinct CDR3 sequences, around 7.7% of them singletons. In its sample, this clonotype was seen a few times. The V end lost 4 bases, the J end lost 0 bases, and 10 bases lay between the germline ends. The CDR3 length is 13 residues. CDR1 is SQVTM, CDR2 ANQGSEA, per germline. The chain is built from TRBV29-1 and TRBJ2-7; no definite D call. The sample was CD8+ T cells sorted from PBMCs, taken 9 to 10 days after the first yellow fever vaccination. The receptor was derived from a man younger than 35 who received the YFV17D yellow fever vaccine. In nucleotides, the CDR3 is TGCAGCGTTGTGGGCTTAGACTCCTACGAGCAGTACTTC. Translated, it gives CSVVGLDSYEQYF.